The T cell receptor (beta chain) under discussion was sequenced for a study of blood T cell repertoires in COVID-19. Overall study: Material from acute and convalescent COVID-19 was sourced from the United States, Italy and Spain. T cells, B-cell-depleted T cells, or PBMCs provided the cDNA or gDNA that served as material.

Trimming took off 6 bases at V and 5 bases at J, with 6 bases between the two ends. The CDR3 has 11 residues. In the authors' methods: Reference gene primers were amplified, and this amplification served to estimate nucleated cell counts. Profiling relied on immunoSEQ multiplex PCR, and the TCRdb table lists in-frame clones only, not all of them. Clone size and the V and J calls come from that table; the DNA yielded D and trimming. This table has a few hundred thousand clones, around 87% appearing once. V gene TRBV12-3 or TRBV12-4 combines with J gene TRBJ2-3; no clear D gene. This clonotype was obtained from a woman aged 50 to 65 who had recovered from COVID-19. The sequenced sample was peripheral blood. The CDR3 DNA reads as TGTGCCAGCAGCCCTCGAGATACGCAGTATTTT. As protein: CASSPRDTQYF.